The source of this TCR beta chain is a study of blood T cell repertoires in COVID-19. Germline V gene data show CDR1 as LGHDT and CDR2 as YNNKEL (reference sequence). V shed 2 bases, J shed 6 bases, and the junction held 7 bases outside the gene matches. This CDR3 contains 14 residues. The method was immunoSEQ multiplex PCR; TCRdb's version includes in-frame clones alone and lacks a portion of them. The sample has hundreds of thousands of clones, around 87% seen once; the top ten hold less than 1.6%. The chain joins TRBV3-1 (or the pseudogene TRBV3-2) to TRBJ2-7; 7 nucleotides align to TRBD1. The sample comprised peripheral blood. The receptor comes from a woman aged 40 to 55 who had recovered from COVID-19. The CDR3 spells CASSQRRRDSEQYF. CDR3 DNA: TGTGCCAGCAGCCAACGCCGCAGGGACAGCGAGCAGTACTTC.